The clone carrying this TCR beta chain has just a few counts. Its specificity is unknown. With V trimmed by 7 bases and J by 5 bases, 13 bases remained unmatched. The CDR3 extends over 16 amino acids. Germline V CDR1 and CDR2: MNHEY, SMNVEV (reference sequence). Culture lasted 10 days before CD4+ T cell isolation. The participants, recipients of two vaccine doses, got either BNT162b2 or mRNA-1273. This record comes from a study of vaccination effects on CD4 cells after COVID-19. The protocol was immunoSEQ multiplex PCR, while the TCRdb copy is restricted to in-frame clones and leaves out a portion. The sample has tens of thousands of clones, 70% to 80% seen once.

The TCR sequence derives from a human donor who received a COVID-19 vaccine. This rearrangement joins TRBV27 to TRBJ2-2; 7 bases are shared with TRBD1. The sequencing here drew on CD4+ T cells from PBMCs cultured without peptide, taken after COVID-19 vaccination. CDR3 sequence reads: CASNKNDRVGTGELFF. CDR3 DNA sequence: TGTGCCAGCAATAAGAACGACAGGGTGGGAACCGGGGAGCTGTTTTTT.